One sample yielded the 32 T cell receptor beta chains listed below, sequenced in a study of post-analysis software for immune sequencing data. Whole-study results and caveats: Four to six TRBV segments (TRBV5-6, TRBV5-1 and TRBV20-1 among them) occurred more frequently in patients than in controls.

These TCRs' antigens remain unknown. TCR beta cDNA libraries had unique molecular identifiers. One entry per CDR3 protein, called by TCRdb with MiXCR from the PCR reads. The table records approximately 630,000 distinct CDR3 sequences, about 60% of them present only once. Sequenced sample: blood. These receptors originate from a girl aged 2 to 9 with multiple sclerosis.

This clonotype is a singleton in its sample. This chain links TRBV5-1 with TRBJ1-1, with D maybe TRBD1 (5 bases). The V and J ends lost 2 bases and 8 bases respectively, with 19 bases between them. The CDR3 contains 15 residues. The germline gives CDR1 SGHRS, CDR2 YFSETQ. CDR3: CASSFFGGRATEAFF. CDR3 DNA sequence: TGCGCCAGCAGCTTCTTCGGGGGGAGGGCGACCGAAGCTTTCTTT.

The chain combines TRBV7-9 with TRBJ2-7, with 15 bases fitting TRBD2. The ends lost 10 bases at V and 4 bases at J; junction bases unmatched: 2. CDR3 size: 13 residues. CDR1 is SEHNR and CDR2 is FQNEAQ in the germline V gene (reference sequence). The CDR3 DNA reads TGTGCCACCGGGACTAGCGGGGGGTACGAGCAGTACTTC. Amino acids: CATGTSGGYEQYF.

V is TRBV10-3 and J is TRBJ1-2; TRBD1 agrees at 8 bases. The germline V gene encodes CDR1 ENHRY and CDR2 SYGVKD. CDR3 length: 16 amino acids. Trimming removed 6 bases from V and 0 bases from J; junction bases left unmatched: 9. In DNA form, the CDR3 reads TGTGCCATCAGCCCAGGGCAGGGGGCGCCTAACTATGGCTACACCTTC. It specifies CAISPGQGAPNYGYTF.

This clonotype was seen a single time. CDR3 DNA sequence: TGTGCCAGCATGCGTGGACAGGGGGCTTCGAGGGGGGCCAACGTCCTGACTTTC. Its protein is CASMRGQGASRGANVLTF. This rearrangement joins TRBV2 to TRBJ2-6, with 11 bases identical to TRBD1. Trimming took 7 bases from V and 4 from J; bases not matched to a gene: 12. Germline values: CDR1 SNHLY, CDR2 FYNNEI. This CDR3 contains 18 residues.

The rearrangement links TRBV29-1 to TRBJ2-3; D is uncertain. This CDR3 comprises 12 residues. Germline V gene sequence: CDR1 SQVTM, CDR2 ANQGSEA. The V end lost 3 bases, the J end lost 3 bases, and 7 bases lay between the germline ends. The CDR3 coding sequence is TGCAGCGTTGACAAGGAGACAGATACGCAGTATTTT. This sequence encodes CSVDKETDTQYF.

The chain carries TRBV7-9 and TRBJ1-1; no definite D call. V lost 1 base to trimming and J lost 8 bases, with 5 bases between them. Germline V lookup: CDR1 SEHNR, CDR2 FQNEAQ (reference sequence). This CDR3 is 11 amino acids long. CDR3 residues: CASSLVREAFF. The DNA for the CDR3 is TGTGCCAGCAGCTTAGTCAGGGAAGCTTTCTTT.

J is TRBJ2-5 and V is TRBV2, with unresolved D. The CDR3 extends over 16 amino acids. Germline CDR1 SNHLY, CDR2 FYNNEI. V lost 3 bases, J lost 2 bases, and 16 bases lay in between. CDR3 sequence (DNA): TGTGCCAGCAGTGAGGGAAGCCCAAGGGTGCAAGAGACCCAGTACTTC. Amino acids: CASSEGSPRVQETQYF.

For the CDR3, the DNA is TGTGCCAGCAGCCGATTACAAGGACGGGTCGAGCAGTACTTC. Its protein is CASSRLQGRVEQYF. The chain has TRBV11-2 and TRBJ2-4; D is unclear. The assigned J gene may be wrong: the sequence end matches TRBJ2-7 better. The CDR3 sequence is 14 residues long. Germline CDR1 SGHAT, CDR2 FQNNGV.

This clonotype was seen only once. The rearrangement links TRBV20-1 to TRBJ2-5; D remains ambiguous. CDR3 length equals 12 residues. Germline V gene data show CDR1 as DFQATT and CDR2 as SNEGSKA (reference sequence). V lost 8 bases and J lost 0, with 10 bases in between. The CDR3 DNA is TGCAGTCCGGCCACTAACCAAGAGACCCAGTACTTC. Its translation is CSPATNQETQYF.

CDR3 nucleotide sequence: TGTGCCAGCAGCTTAGTTGGCGGGACGTACAATGAGCAGTTCTTC. Translating gives CASSLVGGTYNEQFF. The chain is built from TRBV11-2 and TRBJ2-1, with D perhaps matching TRBD2 (6 bases). Germline V lookup: CDR1 SGHAT, CDR2 FQNNGV. The CDR3 loop spans 15 amino acids. The germline V and J ends were trimmed by 1 base and 4 bases, with 11 bases remaining between them.

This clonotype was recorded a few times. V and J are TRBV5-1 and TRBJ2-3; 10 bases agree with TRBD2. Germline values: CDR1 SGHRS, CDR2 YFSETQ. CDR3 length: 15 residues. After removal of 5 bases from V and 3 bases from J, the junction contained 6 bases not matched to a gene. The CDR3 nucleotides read TGCGCCAGCAGTCTTAGCGGGGGGATAACAGATACGCAGTATTTT. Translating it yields CASSLSGGITDTQYF. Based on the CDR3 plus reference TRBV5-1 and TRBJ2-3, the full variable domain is KAGVTQTPRYLIKTRGQQVTLSCSPISGHRSVSWYQQTPGQGLQFLFEYFSETQRNKGNFPGRFSGRQFSNSRSEMNVSTLELGDSALYLCASSLSGGITDTQYFGPGTRLTVL.

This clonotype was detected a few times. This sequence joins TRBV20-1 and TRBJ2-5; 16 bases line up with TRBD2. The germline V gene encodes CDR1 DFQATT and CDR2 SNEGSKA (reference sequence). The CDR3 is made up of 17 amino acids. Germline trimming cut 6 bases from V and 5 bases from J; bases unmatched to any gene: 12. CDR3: CSAVPGLAGGPGETQYF. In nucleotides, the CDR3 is TGCAGTGCCGTACCGGGACTAGCGGGGGGGCCGGGCGAGACCCAGTACTTC.

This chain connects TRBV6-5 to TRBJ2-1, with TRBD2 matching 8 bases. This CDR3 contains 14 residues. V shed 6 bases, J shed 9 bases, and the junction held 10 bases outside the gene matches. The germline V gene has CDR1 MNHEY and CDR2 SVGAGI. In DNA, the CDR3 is TGTGCCAGCAGGCGACTAGCGCGGGGTCCTGAGCAGTTCTTC. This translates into CASRRLARGPEQFF.

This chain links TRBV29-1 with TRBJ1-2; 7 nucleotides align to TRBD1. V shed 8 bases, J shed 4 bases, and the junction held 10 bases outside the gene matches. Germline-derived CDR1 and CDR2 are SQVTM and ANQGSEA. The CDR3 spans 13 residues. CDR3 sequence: CSFAGTVSYGYTF. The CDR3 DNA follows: TGCAGCTTCGCCGGGACAGTCAGCTATGGCTACACCTTC. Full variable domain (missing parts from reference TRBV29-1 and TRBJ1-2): SAVISQKPSRDICQRGTSLTIQCQVDSQVTMMFWYRQQPGQSLTLIATANQGSEATYESGFVIDKFPISRPNLTFSTLTVSNMSPEDSSIYLCSFAGTVSYGYTFGSGTRLTVV.

The CDR3, as DNA: TGTGCCATCAGCCATCCTCGATCCAATGAGCAGTTCTTC. Encoded protein: CAISHPRSNEQFF. This chain uses TRBV10-3 with TRBJ2-1; D gene ambiguous. V was pared by 6 bases and J by 6 bases, with 12 bases between. CDR3 length: 13 residues. The germline V gene encodes CDR1 ENHRY and CDR2 SYGVKD.

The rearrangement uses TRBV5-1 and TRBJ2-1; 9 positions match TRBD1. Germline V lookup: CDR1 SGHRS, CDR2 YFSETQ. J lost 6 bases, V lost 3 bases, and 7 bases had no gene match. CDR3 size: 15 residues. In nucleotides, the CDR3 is TGCGCCAGCAGCTCTGGGGACAGGGAAGTCAATGAGCAGTTCTTC. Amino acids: CASSSGDREVNEQFF. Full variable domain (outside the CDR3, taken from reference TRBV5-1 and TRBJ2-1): KAGVTQTPRYLIKTRGQQVTLSCSPISGHRSVSWYQQTPGQGLQFLFEYFSETQRNKGNFPGRFSGRQFSNSRSEMNVSTLELGDSALYLCASSSGDREVNEQFFGPGTRLTVL.

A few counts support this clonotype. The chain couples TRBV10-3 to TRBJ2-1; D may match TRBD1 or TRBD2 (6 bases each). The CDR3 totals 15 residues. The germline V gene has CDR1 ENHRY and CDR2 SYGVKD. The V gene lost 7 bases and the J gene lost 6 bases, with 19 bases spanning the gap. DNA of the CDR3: TGTGCCATCACCCGGGGGCCCCTCGAGGGCAATGAGCAGTTCTTC. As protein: CAITRGPLEGNEQFF.

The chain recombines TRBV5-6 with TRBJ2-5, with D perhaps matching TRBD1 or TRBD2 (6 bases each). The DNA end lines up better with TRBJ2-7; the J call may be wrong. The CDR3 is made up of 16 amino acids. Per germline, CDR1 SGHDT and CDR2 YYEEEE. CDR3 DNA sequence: TGTGCCAGCAGCTGGGGGGCGTCGGAAGGGTCCTACGAGCAGTACTTC. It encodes CASSWGASEGSYEQYF.

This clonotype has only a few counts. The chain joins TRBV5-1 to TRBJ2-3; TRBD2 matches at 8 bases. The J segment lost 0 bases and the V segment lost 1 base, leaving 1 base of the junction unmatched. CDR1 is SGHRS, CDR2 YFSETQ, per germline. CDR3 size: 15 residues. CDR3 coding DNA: TGCGCCAGCAGCTTGAGCGGGAGAAGCACAGATACGCAGTATTTT. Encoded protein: CASSLSGRSTDTQYF.

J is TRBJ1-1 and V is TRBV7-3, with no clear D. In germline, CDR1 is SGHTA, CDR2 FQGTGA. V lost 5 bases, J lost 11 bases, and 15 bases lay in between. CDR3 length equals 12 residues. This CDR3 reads CASSARTGEAFF. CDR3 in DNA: TGTGCCAGCAGCGCACGAACTGGGGAGGCTTTCTTT.

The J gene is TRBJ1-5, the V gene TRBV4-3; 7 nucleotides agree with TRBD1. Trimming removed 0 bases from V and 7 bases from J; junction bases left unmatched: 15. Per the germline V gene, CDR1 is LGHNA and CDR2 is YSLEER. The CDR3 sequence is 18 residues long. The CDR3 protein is CASSQDLRGRLFGQPQHF. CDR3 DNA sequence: TGCGCCAGCAGCCAAGATCTTAGGGGGCGCCTCTTTGGGCAGCCCCAGCATTTT.

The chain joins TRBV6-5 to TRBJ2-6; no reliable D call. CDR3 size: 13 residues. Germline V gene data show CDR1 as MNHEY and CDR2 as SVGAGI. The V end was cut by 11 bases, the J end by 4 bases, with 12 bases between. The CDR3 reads CAASFVGANVLTF. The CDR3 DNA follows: TGTGCCGCCTCTTTTGTCGGGGCCAACGTCCTGACTTTC.

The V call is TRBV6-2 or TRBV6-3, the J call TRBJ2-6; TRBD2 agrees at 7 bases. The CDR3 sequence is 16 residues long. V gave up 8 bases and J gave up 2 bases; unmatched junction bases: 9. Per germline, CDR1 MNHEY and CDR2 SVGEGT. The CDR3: CASSLWTRTGANVLTF. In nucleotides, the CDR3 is TGTGCCAGCTCCTTGTGGACTAGGACTGGGGCCAACGTCCTGACTTTC.

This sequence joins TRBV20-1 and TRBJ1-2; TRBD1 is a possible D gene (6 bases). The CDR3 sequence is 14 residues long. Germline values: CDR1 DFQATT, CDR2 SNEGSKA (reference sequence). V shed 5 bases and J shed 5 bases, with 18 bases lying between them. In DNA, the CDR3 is TGCAGTGCTCCATACAGGGTATCGGGGTATGGCTACACCTTC. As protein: CSAPYRVSGYGYTF.

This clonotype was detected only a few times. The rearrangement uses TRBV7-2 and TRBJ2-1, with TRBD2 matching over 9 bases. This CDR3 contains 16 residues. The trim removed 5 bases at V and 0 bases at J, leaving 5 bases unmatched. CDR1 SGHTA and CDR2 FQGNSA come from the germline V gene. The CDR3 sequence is CASSHQAGGSYNEQFF. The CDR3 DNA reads TGTGCCAGCAGCCACCAAGCGGGGGGCTCCTACAATGAGCAGTTCTTC.

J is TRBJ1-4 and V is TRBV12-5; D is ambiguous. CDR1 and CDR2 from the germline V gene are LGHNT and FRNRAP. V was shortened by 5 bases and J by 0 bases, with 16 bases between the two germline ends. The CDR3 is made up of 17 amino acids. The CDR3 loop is CASGQGRSKATNEKLFF. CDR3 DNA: TGTGCTAGTGGTCAAGGCCGTTCAAAGGCAACTAATGAAAAACTGTTTTTT.

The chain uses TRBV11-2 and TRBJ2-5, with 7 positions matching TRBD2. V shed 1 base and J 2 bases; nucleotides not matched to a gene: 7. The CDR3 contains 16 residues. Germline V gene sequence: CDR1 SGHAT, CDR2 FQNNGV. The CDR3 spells CASSLGATSAQETQYF. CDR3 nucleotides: TGTGCCAGCAGCTTAGGGGCCACTAGCGCTCAAGAGACCCAGTACTTC.

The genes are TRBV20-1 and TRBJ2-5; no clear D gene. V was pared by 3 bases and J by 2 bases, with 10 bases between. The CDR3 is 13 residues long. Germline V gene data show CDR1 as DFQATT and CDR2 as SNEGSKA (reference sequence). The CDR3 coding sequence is TGCAGTGCTAGCGTGGGAAAACAAGAGACCCAGTACTTC. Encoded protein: CSASVGKQETQYF.

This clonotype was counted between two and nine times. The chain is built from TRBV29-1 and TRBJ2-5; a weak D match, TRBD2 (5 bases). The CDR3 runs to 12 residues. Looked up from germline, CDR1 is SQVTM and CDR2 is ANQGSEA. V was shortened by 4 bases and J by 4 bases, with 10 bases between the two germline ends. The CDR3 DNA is TGCAGCGTTGCGGGCGCGGGAGAGACCCAGTACTTC. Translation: CSVAGAGETQYF.

CDR3 protein: CASSGQADTQYF. Here the CDR3 DNA reads TGCGCCAGCAGCGGTCAGGCAGATACGCAGTATTTT. The V call is TRBV5-1, the J call TRBJ2-3; D not resolved. V was trimmed by 4 bases and J by 4 bases, leaving 7 bases between them. Germline CDR1 is SGHRS and CDR2 is YFSETQ. The CDR3 is 12 residues long.

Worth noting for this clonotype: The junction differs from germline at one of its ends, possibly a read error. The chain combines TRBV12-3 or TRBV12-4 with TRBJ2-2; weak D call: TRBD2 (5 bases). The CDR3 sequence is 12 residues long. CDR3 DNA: TGCGCCAATCTTAGAGACACCGGGGAGCGGTTTTTT. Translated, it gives CANLRDTGERFF.

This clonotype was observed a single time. The CDR3 sequence: CSVRGLAGRTDTQYF. The CDR3 nucleotides are TGCAGCGTTCGAGGACTAGCGGGCCGCACAGATACGCAGTATTTT. The V call is TRBV29-1, the J call TRBJ2-3, with TRBD2 matching 11 bases. There are 15 residues in the CDR3. V gave up 5 bases and J gave up 1 base; unmatched junction bases: 5. CDR1 SQVTM and CDR2 ANQGSEA come from the germline V gene.